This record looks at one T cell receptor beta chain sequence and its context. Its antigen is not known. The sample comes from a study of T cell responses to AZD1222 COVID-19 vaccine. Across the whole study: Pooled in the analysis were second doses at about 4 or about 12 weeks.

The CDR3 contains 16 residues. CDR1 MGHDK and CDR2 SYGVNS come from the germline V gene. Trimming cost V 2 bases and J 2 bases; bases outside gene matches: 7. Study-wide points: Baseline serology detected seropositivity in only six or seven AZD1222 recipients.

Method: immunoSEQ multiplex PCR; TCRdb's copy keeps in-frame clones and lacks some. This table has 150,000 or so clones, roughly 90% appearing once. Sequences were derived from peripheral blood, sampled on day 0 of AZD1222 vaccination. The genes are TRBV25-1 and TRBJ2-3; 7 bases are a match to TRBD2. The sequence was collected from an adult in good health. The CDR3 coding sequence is TGTGCCAGCAGTGAAAGCCCAGCGGGGTACACAGATACGCAGTATTTT. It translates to CASSESPAGYTDTQYF.